The 25 T cell receptor beta chains in this list originate from one sample, sequenced in a study of vaccination effects on CD4 cells after COVID-19. Clones were sequenced by immunoSEQ multiplex PCR, and TCRdb holds only the in-frame ones, with some missing. The sample comprises 66,000 or so clones, about 67% of which are singletons, and roughly 2% rests with the top ten. What these receptors recognize is not known. Following a roughly 11-day culture, CD4+ T cells were purified. All participants had two doses of either the BNT162b2 or mRNA-1273 vaccine. This specimen consisted of CD4+ T cells from PBMCs cultured without peptide, obtained after COVID-19 vaccination. These receptors came from a human donor who received a COVID-19 vaccine.

J is TRBJ2-3 and V is TRBV20-1; D is undetermined. The ends were cut back, 3 bases at V and 3 bases at J, with 16 bases in the middle. In germline, CDR1 is DFQATT, CDR2 SNEGSKA (reference sequence). The CDR3 consists of 15 residues. This CDR3 is CSASGSGRVTDTQYF. The DNA of the CDR3 is TGCAGTGCTAGTGGGTCTGGCCGGGTGACAGATACGCAGTATTTT.

This clone has more than one count but fewer than ten. The chain links TRBV7-8 to TRBJ2-5, with 13 bases fitting TRBD2. The V gene end was trimmed by 5 bases and the J gene end by 4 bases; junction bases not matched to a gene: 7. The germline gives CDR1 SGHVS, CDR2 FQNEAQ. CDR3 length: 16 amino acids. For the CDR3, the DNA is TGTGCCAGCAGCGTAACGGGACTAGCGGGGTCAGAGACCCAGTACTTC. As protein: CASSVTGLAGSETQYF. Looking up the rest from reference TRBV7-8 and TRBJ2-5 gives the full variable domain: GAGVSQSPRYKVAKRGQDVALRCDPISGHVSLFWYQQALGQGPEFLTYFQNEAQLDKSGLPSDRFFAERPEGSVSTLKIQRTQQEDSAVYLCASSVTGLAGSETQYFGPGTRLLVL.

The genes are TRBV18 and TRBJ2-7, with D hard to call. Trimming took 2 bases from V and 1 from J, leaving 6 bases between them. The CDR3 is 13 amino acids. Germline values: CDR1 KGHSH, CDR2 LQKENI. CDR3 sequence reads: CASSPGLSYEQYV. CDR3 bases: TGTGCCAGCTCACCAGGTCTTTCCTACGAGCAGTACGTC.

The gene calls are TRBV5-1 and TRBJ2-3; TRBD1 matches 10 bases. The CDR3 is 16 amino acids. Looked up from germline, CDR1 is SGHRS and CDR2 is YFSETQ. J was trimmed by 4 bases and V by 1 base; bases with no gene match: 6. CDR3 in amino acids: CASSLQGQGSADTQYF. CDR3 bases: TGCGCCAGCAGCTTGCAGGGACAGGGGAGCGCAGATACGCAGTATTTT.

V gene TRBV11-2 combines with J gene TRBJ2-7, with D perhaps matching TRBD1 (6 bases). This CDR3 comprises 14 residues. Per germline, CDR1 SGHAT and CDR2 FQNNGV. The V gene lost 2 bases and the J gene lost 5 bases, with 13 bases spanning the gap. CDR3 sequence reads: CASSLIRGGNEQYV. The CDR3 region has the DNA TGTGCCAGCAGCTTAATCAGGGGTGGCAACGAGCAGTACGTC.

J is TRBJ1-6 and V is TRBV7-9; possibly TRBD1 for D (6 bases). With 5 bases removed from V and 6 bases from J, the gap between germline ends came to 17 bases. Germline V gene lookup returns CDR1 SEHNR and CDR2 FQNEAQ (reference sequence). The CDR3 spans 16 residues. The CDR3 DNA follows: TGTGCCAGCAGCCTAAACACGGACAGAAGTAATTCACCCCTCCACTTT. Its translation is CASSLNTDRSNSPLHF. The full variable domain, rest sourced from reference TRBV7-9 and TRBJ1-6, is DTGVSQNPRHKITKRGQNVTFRCDPISEHNRLYWYRQTLGQGPEFLTYFQNEAQLEKSRLLSDRFSAERPKGSFSTLEIQRTEQGDSAMYLCASSLNTDRSNSPLHFGNGTRLTVT.

J is TRBJ1-5 and V is TRBV10-2; D remains unclear. The germline V gene encodes CDR1 WSHSY and CDR2 SAAADI. V was shortened by 1 base and J by 6 bases, with 13 bases between the two germline ends. The CDR3 is 15 residues long. Here the CDR3 reads CASSEWREGGQPQHF. CDR3 sequence (DNA): TGCGCCAGCAGTGAGTGGAGGGAAGGCGGTCAGCCCCAGCATTTT.

V gene TRBV18 combines with J gene TRBJ2-5; TRBD2 aligns across 14 bases. The germline gives CDR1 KGHSH, CDR2 LQKENI. V was pared by 3 bases and J by 3 bases, with 0 bases of the junction left unmatched. This CDR3 contains 15 residues. The CDR3 DNA sequence: TGTGCCAGCTCACCGGGACTAGCGGGGGAAGAGACCCAGTACTTC. It translates to CASSPGLAGEETQYF.

The chain has TRBV7-9 and TRBJ1-2, with D perhaps TRBD1 (6 bases). V lost 10 bases and J 5 bases, leaving 17 bases between the germline ends. The germline V gene encodes CDR1 SEHNR and CDR2 FQNEAQ (reference sequence). The CDR3 spans 13 residues. This chain's CDR3 is CAIIGQTLYGYTF. CDR3 DNA: TGTGCCATTATCGGACAGACCCTATATGGCTACACCTTC.

This clone has more than one count but fewer than ten. This chain connects TRBV7-9 to TRBJ2-3; possibly TRBD1 for D (6 bases). The length of the CDR3 is 14 residues. Trimming left V 5 bases short and J 0 bases short, with 9 bases between. Per germline, CDR1 SEHNR and CDR2 FQNEAQ (reference sequence). CDR3 sequence reads: CASSQGWSTDTQYF. CDR3 coding DNA: TGTGCCAGCAGCCAGGGGTGGAGCACAGATACGCAGTATTTT. The full variable domain, in which reference TRBV7-9 and TRBJ2-3 provide the parts outside the CDR3, is DTGVSQNPRHKITKRGQNVTFRCDPISEHNRLYWYRQTLGQGPEFLTYFQNEAQLEKSRLLSDRFSAERPKGSFSTLEIQRTEQGDSAMYLCASSQGWSTDTQYFGPGTRLTVL.

The chain combines TRBV5-1 with TRBJ2-5; D not certain. V lost 2 bases and J lost 5, with 4 bases in between. This CDR3 has 11 residues. Germline lookup yields CDR1 SGHRS and CDR2 YFSETQ. CDR3 bases: TGCGCCAGCAGCTTCCGGGAGACCCAGTACTTC. Translation: CASSFRETQYF.

The V gene is TRBV6-5, the J gene TRBJ1-2, with D unclear. V dropped 7 bases and J dropped 1 base, with 13 bases sitting between them. CDR1 is MNHEY and CDR2 is SVGAGI in the germline V gene. This CDR3 has 14 residues. The CDR3 sequence: CASTRVYGNYGYTF. CDR3 DNA sequence: TGTGCCAGCACGAGGGTATATGGTAACTATGGCTACACCTTC.

The chain is built from TRBV7-9 and TRBJ2-4; TRBD2 might be the D (5 bases). The V end lost 5 bases, the J end lost 10 bases, and 9 bases lay between the germline ends. Germline-derived CDR1 and CDR2 are SEHNR and FQNEAQ (reference sequence). This CDR3 comprises 11 residues. In DNA, the CDR3 is TGTGCCAGCAGCGACCGGGATATTCAGTACTTC. It is translated as CASSDRDIQYF.

The chain carries TRBV5-4 and TRBJ1-2; D gene ambiguous. Germline loops: CDR1 SGHNT, CDR2 YYREEE (reference sequence). The CDR3 runs 15 residues. V shed 0 bases and J shed 0 bases, with 9 bases lying between them. The CDR3 loop reads CASSLVVGANYGYTF. The CDR3 bases are TGTGCCAGCAGCTTGGTTGTCGGAGCTAACTATGGCTACACCTTC.

The chain employs TRBV4-1 and TRBJ1-2; 9 nucleotides align to TRBD1. V lost 2 bases, J lost 2 bases, and 6 bases stayed unmatched. CDR3 length: 16 residues. Germline values: CDR1 MGHRA, CDR2 YSYEKL. CDR3 in amino acids: CASSQPDRGINYGYTF. The CDR3 nucleotides read TGCGCCAGCAGCCAACCCGACAGGGGGATCAACTATGGCTACACCTTC.

The chain combines TRBV9 with TRBJ2-2, with D perhaps matching TRBD1 (5 bases). The V end was cut by 2 bases, the J end by 3 bases, with 11 bases between. Germline loops: CDR1 SGDLS, CDR2 YYNGEE. The CDR3 is made up of 15 amino acids. CDR3: CASSVLQGYTGELFF. The CDR3 DNA is TGTGCCAGCAGCGTTCTGCAGGGCTACACCGGGGAGCTGTTTTTT.

CDR3 sequence reads: CASSLAGTGTGYTF. DNA of the CDR3: TGTGCCAGCAGCTTAGCGGGGACAGGGACGGGCTACACCTTC. The chain uses TRBV7-9 and TRBJ1-2; TRBD1 aligns across 9 bases. Looked up from germline, CDR1 is SEHNR and CDR2 is FQNEAQ (reference sequence). V shed 0 bases and J 8 bases; nucleotides not matched to a gene: 4. The CDR3 contains 14 residues.

The rearrangement uses TRBV15 and TRBJ2-5; 7 bases are a match to TRBD2. The junction had 3 bases not matched to a gene; V was cut back by 0 bases and J by 2 bases. This CDR3 contains 15 residues. Germline CDR1 and CDR2: LNHNV and YYDKDF (reference sequence). The CDR3 DNA reads as TGTGCCACCAGCAGAGATCAGGGAGGGCAAGAGACCCAGTACTTC. Protein product: CATSRDQGGQETQYF.

This sequence joins TRBV7-2 and TRBJ1-5, with unresolved D. There are 13 residues in the CDR3. The V and J ends lost 1 base and 1 base respectively, with 2 bases between them. Germline assignment: CDR1 SGHTA and CDR2 FQGNSA. The CDR3 DNA follows: TGTGCCAGCAGCTTAGTGAGCAATCAGCCCCAGCATTTT. It codes for CASSLVSNQPQHF. Combining the CDR3 with reference TRBV7-2 and TRBJ1-5 gives the whole variable domain GAGVSQSPSNKVTEKGKDVELRCDPISGHTALYWYRQSLGQGLEFLIYFQGNSAPDKSGLPSDRFSAERTGGSVSTLTIQRTQQEDSAVYLCASSLVSNQPQHFGDGTRLSIL.

The chain couples TRBV18 to TRBJ2-3; tentative D call: TRBD1 (6 bases). This CDR3 comprises 15 residues. Germline CDR1 is KGHSH and CDR2 is LQKENI. V dropped 3 bases and J dropped 4 bases, with 14 bases sitting between them. The CDR3 nucleotides read TGTGCCAGCTCACCGAGGCCTGACAGGTCAGATACGCAGTATTTT. Protein product: CASSPRPDRSDTQYF.

The gene calls are TRBV7-2 and TRBJ2-5; the D is unclear. CDR3 length equals 14 residues. V dropped 2 bases and J dropped 2 bases, with 9 bases sitting between them. Germline CDR1 SGHTA, CDR2 FQGNSA. The CDR3 region is CASSLRAAQETQYF. DNA for the CDR3: TGTGCCAGCAGCTTAAGGGCAGCTCAAGAGACCCAGTACTTC.

The V and J genes are TRBV20-1 and TRBJ1-1; D gene uncertain. From germline, CDR1 is DFQATT and CDR2 SNEGSKA (reference sequence). V shed 6 bases and J shed 6 bases, with 11 bases lying between them. The CDR3 totals 11 residues. The CDR3 coding sequence is TGCAGTGCCCCCAGAACCCCTGAAGCTTTCTTT. Translated: CSAPRTPEAFF.

The rearrangement joins TRBV5-1 to TRBJ2-1, with 7 positions matching TRBD2. Germline V gives CDR1 SGHRS, CDR2 YFSETQ. This CDR3 is 15 amino acids long. With 5 bases clipped from V and 4 bases from J, the junction kept 9 bases outside the gene matches. DNA for the CDR3: TGCGCCAGCAGTCTGGGGAGGGTTAGGTACAATGAGCAGTTCTTC. This encodes CASSLGRVRYNEQFF.

This chain uses TRBV12-1 with TRBJ1-6. TRBV12-1 is listed as a pseudogene. CDR3 length: 10 residues. CDR3 in DNA: TGTGCCAGCAGCTGCTCACCCCTCCACTTT. Residues: CASSCSPLHF.

This clone was found a few times. V is TRBV4-3 and J is TRBJ1-2; maybe TRBD1 (6 bases). CDR1 and CDR2 from the germline V gene are LGHNA and YSLEER. With 3 bases removed from V and 5 bases from J, the gap between germline ends came to 16 bases. The CDR3 runs to 15 residues. The CDR3 sequence: CASSQQGGGVYGYTF. The CDR3 nucleotides are TGCGCCAGCAGCCAGCAGGGAGGGGGTGTGTATGGCTACACCTTC.